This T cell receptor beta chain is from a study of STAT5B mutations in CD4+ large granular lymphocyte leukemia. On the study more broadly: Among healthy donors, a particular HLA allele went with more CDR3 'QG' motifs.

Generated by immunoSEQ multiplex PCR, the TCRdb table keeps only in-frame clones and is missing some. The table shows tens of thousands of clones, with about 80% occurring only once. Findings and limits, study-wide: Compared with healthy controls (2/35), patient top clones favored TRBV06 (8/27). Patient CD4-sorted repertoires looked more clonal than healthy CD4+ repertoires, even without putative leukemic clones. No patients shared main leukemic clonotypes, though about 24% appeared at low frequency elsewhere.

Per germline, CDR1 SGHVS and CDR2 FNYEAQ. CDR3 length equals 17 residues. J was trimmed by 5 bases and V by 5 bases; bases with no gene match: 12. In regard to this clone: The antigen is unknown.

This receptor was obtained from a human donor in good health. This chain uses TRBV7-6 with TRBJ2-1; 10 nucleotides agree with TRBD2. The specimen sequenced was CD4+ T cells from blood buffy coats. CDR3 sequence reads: CASSQVLAGAANNEQFF. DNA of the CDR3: TGTGCCAGCAGCCAAGTTCTAGCGGGAGCGGCGAACAATGAGCAGTTCTTC. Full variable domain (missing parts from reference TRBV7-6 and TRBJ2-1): GAGVSQSPRYKVTKRGQDVALRCDPISGHVSLYWYRQALGQGPEFLTYFNYEAQQDKSGLPNDRFSAERPEGSISTLTIQRTEQRDSAMYRCASSQVLAGAANNEQFFGPGTRLTVL.